This entry lists 26 T cell receptor beta chains sequenced from one sample in a study of OX40 agonist ivuxolimab in advanced cancers. Here immunoSEQ multiplex PCR was the method, and the copy in TCRdb shows in-frame clones only, minus some. Of 75,000 to 90,000 clones listed, about 90% were seen once; the top ten hold 8.4%. This material consisted of CD4+ or CD8+ T cells sorted from blood, taken in a trial of the OX40 agonist ivuxolimab. The receptors stem from an adult with an advanced solid tumor such as melanoma, head and neck, liver or kidney cancer.

The genes are TRBV27 and TRBJ1-5, with D uncertain. The CDR3 totals 12 residues. Germline lookup yields CDR1 MNHEY and CDR2 SMNVEV (reference sequence). Deletions cut 4 bases from V and 7 bases from J, with 8 bases between. The CDR3 spells CASSSLGQPQHF. CDR3 nucleotides: TGTGCCAGCAGTTCCCTGGGACAGCCCCAGCATTTT.

V and J are TRBV11-3 and TRBJ2-3; no reliable D call. Per the germline V gene, CDR1 is SGHNT and CDR2 is YENEEA. The V end was cut by 5 bases, the J end by 0 bases, with 9 bases between. The CDR3 is 14 residues long. Written as DNA, the CDR3 is TGTGCCAGCAGCCCCCGTGCTAGCACAGATACGCAGTATTTT. It yields the protein CASSPRASTDTQYF.

The chain links TRBV6-5 to TRBJ2-1; maybe TRBD2 (5 bases). This CDR3 region has 11 residues. Trimming shortened V by 7 bases and J by 9 bases, and 10 bases separated the two germline ends. Germline V gene data show CDR1 as MNHEY and CDR2 as SVGAGI. The CDR3 nucleotides are TGTGCCAGCATTCTAGGAGGTGAGCAGTTCTTC. It is translated as CASILGGEQFF.

CDR3 sequence: CASSLGRSGELFF. The DNA of the CDR3 is TGTGCCAGCAGCTTAGGGCGCTCCGGGGAGCTGTTTTTT. V and J are TRBV7-6 and TRBJ2-2; D remains unclear. V was shortened by 1 base and J by 6 bases, with 6 bases between the two germline ends. Germline V gives CDR1 SGHVS, CDR2 FNYEAQ. The CDR3 is 13 residues long.

This chain uses TRBV5-8 with TRBJ1-5; D call uncertain. Germline values: CDR1 SGHTS, CDR2 YDEGEE. V lost 4 bases and J lost 10, with 24 bases in between. The length of the CDR3 is 16 residues. The CDR3 spells CASSHRAVSAWLPQHF. In DNA form, the CDR3 reads TGTGCCAGCAGCCACCGGGCCGTTTCGGCATGGTTACCCCAGCATTTT.

The rearrangement uses TRBV6-1 and TRBJ2-1, with D unclear. Deletions cut 2 bases from V and 9 bases from J, with 8 bases between. Germline loops: CDR1 MNHNS, CDR2 SASEGT. The CDR3 sequence is 12 residues long. The CDR3 DNA sequence: TGTGCCAGCAGTGAACGACCTGTTGAGCAGTTCTTC. The encoded protein is CASSERPVEQFF.

This chain joins TRBV2 and TRBJ2-3, with 8 bases fitting TRBD2. Germline V lookup: CDR1 SNHLY, CDR2 FYNNEI. V was pared by 4 bases and J by 1 base, with 4 bases of the junction left unmatched. The CDR3 contains 15 residues. The CDR3 protein is CASSGERGRTDTQYF. The CDR3 nucleotides are TGTGCCAGCAGTGGAGAGCGGGGGCGCACAGATACGCAGTATTTT. Drawing the rest from reference TRBV2 and TRBJ2-3, the complete variable domain is EPEVTQTPSHQVTQMGQEVILRCVPISNHLYFYWYRQILGQKVEFLVSFYNNEISEKSEIFDDQFSVERPDGSNFTLKIRSTKLEDSAMYFCASSGERGRTDTQYFGPGTRLTVL.

This chain uses TRBV2 with TRBJ2-1, with 9 positions matching TRBD2. The CDR3 totals 16 residues. The V and J ends lost 4 bases and 0 bases, in that order; junction bases with no gene match: 4. The germline gives CDR1 SNHLY, CDR2 FYNNEI. The CDR3 bases are TGTGCCAGCAGTGTAATACTAGCGGGCTCCTACAATGAGCAGTTCTTC. Translating gives CASSVILAGSYNEQFF. The complete variable domain, with remaining parts taken from reference TRBV2 and TRBJ2-1, reads EPEVTQTPSHQVTQMGQEVILRCVPISNHLYFYWYRQILGQKVEFLVSFYNNEISEKSEIFDDQFSVERPDGSNFTLKIRSTKLEDSAMYFCASSVILAGSYNEQFFGPGTRLTVL.

The gene calls are TRBV30 and TRBJ2-5; unclear D gene. V was cut by 1 base and J by 1 base, with 7 bases left in between. The CDR3 contains 13 residues. Germline assignment: CDR1 GTSNPN and CDR2 SVGIG (reference sequence). As DNA, the CDR3 is TGTGCCTGGAGTGGCATAGCCCAAGAGACCCAGTACTTC. As protein: CAWSGIAQETQYF.

This chain connects TRBV19 to TRBJ1-1; D is uncertain. Trimming left V 0 bases short and J 1 base short, with 9 bases between. CDR3 length: 15 residues. Germline V gene data show CDR1 as LNHDA and CDR2 as SQIVND (reference sequence). The CDR3 is CASSIDLDGNTEAFF. The DNA for the CDR3 is TGTGCCAGTAGTATAGATCTCGACGGGAACACTGAAGCTTTCTTT.

The chain employs TRBV4-3 and TRBJ2-2, with 11 bases that match TRBD2. V dropped 1 base and J dropped 4; count of bases not matched to a gene: 8. The CDR3 loop spans 18 amino acids. CDR1 is LGHNA and CDR2 is YSLEER in the germline V gene. The CDR3 coding sequence is TGCGCCAGCAGCCAAGGCCCTAGCGGGAGGCCTTCCACCGGGGAGCTGTTTTTT. Translating it yields CASSQGPSGRPSTGELFF.

The chain links TRBV2 to TRBJ2-1; TRBD2 agrees at 7 bases. From germline, CDR1 is SNHLY and CDR2 FYNNEI. The trim removed 10 bases at V and 6 bases at J, leaving 12 bases unmatched. The CDR3 is made up of 14 amino acids. The CDR3 bases are TGTGCCAACCCTACCGGACTAGATATCAATGAGCAGTTCTTC. Translated: CANPTGLDINEQFF.

This clone was seen only once. V and J are TRBV23-1 and TRBJ1-5; D not certain. TRBV23-1 is flagged as an ORF with uncertain function. V shed 7 bases and J shed 0 bases, with 7 bases lying between them. The CDR3 spans 13 residues. CDR3 sequence reads: CASTPYSNQPQHF. CDR3 nucleotide sequence: TGCGCCAGCACCCCTTATAGCAATCAGCCCCAGCATTTT.

V usage is TRBV28 and J usage is TRBJ1-5; no firm D call. The V gene lost 3 bases and the J gene lost 0 bases, with 6 bases spanning the gap. The germline V gene encodes CDR1 MDHEN and CDR2 SYDVKM. There are 14 residues in the CDR3. CDR3 sequence: CASSFLDSNQPQHF. The CDR3 bases are TGTGCCAGCAGTTTTTTGGATAGCAATCAGCCCCAGCATTTT.

V is TRBV5-5 and J is TRBJ1-2, with TRBD1 as a possible D gene (5 bases). Germline V gene lookup returns CDR1 SGHKS and CDR2 YYEKEE (reference sequence). This CDR3 is built from 13 residues. Trimming left V 0 bases short and J 5 bases short, with 8 bases between. The CDR3 nucleotides are TGTGCCAGCAGCTTGGACAGGATATATGGCTACACCTTC. Translating it yields CASSLDRIYGYTF.

The chain couples TRBV28 to TRBJ1-6; tentative D call: TRBD1 (6 bases). CDR3 length: 15 amino acids. Germline V gene sequence: CDR1 MDHEN, CDR2 SYDVKM. V was pared by 1 base and J by 6 bases, with 10 bases between. CDR3 residues: CASSLLQGSNSPLHF. The CDR3 region has the DNA TGTGCCAGCAGTTTATTACAGGGCTCTAATTCACCCCTCCACTTT.

This clone was counted a single time. Compared with germline, one end of the junction differs, possibly owing to a read error. V gene TRBV20-1 combines with J gene TRBJ1-2; D remains ambiguous. The CDR3 totals 9 residues. CDR1 DFQATT and CDR2 SNEGSKA come from the germline V gene (reference sequence). In DNA form, the CDR3 reads TGCAGGGCTAACTATGGCTACACCTTC. It encodes CRANYGYTF.

V usage is TRBV12-5 and J usage is TRBJ1-5; D unresolved. The CDR3 is 13 amino acids. Per the germline V gene, CDR1 is LGHNT and CDR2 is FRNRAP. Trimming left V 7 bases short and J 7 bases short, with 14 bases between. Here the CDR3 reads CASVVGPGQPQHF. In DNA, the CDR3 is TGTGCTAGTGTGGTCGGCCCGGGGCAGCCCCAGCATTTT.

This chain joins TRBV5-5 and TRBJ2-7; 9 positions agree with TRBD2. Germline V gene lookup returns CDR1 SGHKS and CDR2 YYEKEE (reference sequence). The V and J ends lost 0 bases and 3 bases, in that order; junction bases with no gene match: 4. The CDR3 sequence is 15 residues long. CDR3: CASSLGASGDYEQYV. The CDR3 DNA sequence: TGTGCCAGCAGCTTGGGGGCTAGCGGGGACTACGAGCAGTACGTC.

The V call is TRBV19, the J call TRBJ2-2, with 11 nucleotides matching TRBD2. Unmatched junction bases numbered 3, after V lost 8 bases and J lost 4 bases. The CDR3 sequence is 14 residues long. Germline V gives CDR1 LNHDA, CDR2 SQIVND (reference sequence). CDR3 bases: TGTGCCAGTTTAGCGGGAGGGTTCACCGGGGAGCTGTTTTTT. It codes for CASLAGGFTGELFF. Together with reference TRBV19 and TRBJ2-2, the CDR3 gives the full variable domain: DGGITQSPKYLFRKEGQNVTLSCEQNLNHDAMYWYRQDPGQGLRLIYYSQIVNDFQKGDIAEGYSVSREKKESFPLTVTSAQKNPTAFYLCASLAGGFTGELFFGEGSRLTVL.

The rearrangement uses TRBV6-5 and TRBJ2-2; D unresolved. The CDR3 runs 12 residues. Germline CDR1 MNHEY, CDR2 SVGAGI. V was clipped by 10 bases and J by 5 bases, with 11 bases between them. CDR3 region: CATLRPTGELFF. In DNA, the CDR3 is TGTGCCACCCTCCGCCCGACCGGGGAGCTGTTTTTT.

As regards this clone: Other DNA sequences in the same sample also yield this CDR3. The chain couples TRBV5-6 to TRBJ1-5, with D unclear. CDR1 and CDR2 (germline): SGHDT, YYEEEE. The CDR3 length is 17 residues. V gave up 4 bases and J gave up 0 bases, with 17 bases separating them. CDR3 coding DNA: TGTGCCAGCAGCCTCTCGGTCCTAGTCGGTAGCAATCAGCCCCAGCATTTT. Translating it yields CASSLSVLVGSNQPQHF.

The sample holds a few counts of this clone. This chain uses TRBV28 with TRBJ1-5; perhaps TRBD1 as D (6 bases). V dropped 4 bases and J dropped 7 bases, with 11 bases sitting between them. Germline V gene lookup returns CDR1 MDHEN and CDR2 SYDVKM. This CDR3 has 13 residues. In nucleotides, the CDR3 is TGTGCCAGCAGTTGGCTTAGGGGGCAGCCCCAGCATTTT. Amino acids: CASSWLRGQPQHF.

The V call is TRBV7-9, the J call TRBJ2-7; 10 bases align to TRBD1. In germline, CDR1 is SEHNR, CDR2 FQNEAQ (reference sequence). This CDR3 is 13 amino acids long. The J segment lost 6 bases and the V segment lost 5 bases, leaving 4 bases of the junction unmatched. This CDR3 is CASSPGQGFEQYF. CDR3 DNA: TGTGCCAGCAGCCCGGGACAGGGGTTCGAGCAGTACTTC.

This rearrangement joins TRBV28 to TRBJ1-5; 9 bases agree with TRBD1. V shed 5 bases, J shed 5 bases, and the junction held 7 bases outside the gene matches. CDR1 is MDHEN, CDR2 SYDVKM, per germline. The CDR3 length is 15 residues. DNA of the CDR3: TGTGCCAGCAGTCCATACAGGGGGCCCCATCAGCCCCAGCATTTT. Encoded protein: CASSPYRGPHQPQHF. Full variable domain (missing parts from reference TRBV28 and TRBJ1-5): DVKVTQSSRYLVKRTGEKVFLECVQDMDHENMFWYRQDPGLGLRLIYFSYDVKMKEKGDIPEGYSVSREKKERFSLILESASTNQTSMYLCASSPYRGPHQPQHFGDGTRLSIL.

J is TRBJ2-3 and V is TRBV5-1; D gene uncertain. In germline, CDR1 is SGHRS, CDR2 YFSETQ. The CDR3 runs 15 residues. Deletions cut 0 bases from V and 2 bases from J, with 10 bases between. CDR3 loop: CASSLGGFHTDTQYF. CDR3 coding DNA: TGCGCCAGCAGCTTGGGAGGATTCCACACAGATACGCAGTATTTT.